This T cell receptor beta chain was obtained from a study of T cells in localized non-small cell lung cancer. The study's findings and limits: Compared with tumor, uninvolved adjacent lung displayed greater T cell clonality, ranking highest overall. Longer survival (overall) was linked to higher T cell density in blood. Appearances in adjacent lung were noted for a median 57 of the top 100 tumor clones.

Clones were read by immunoSEQ multiplex PCR, and TCRdb kept only the in-frame ones, dropping some. The profile shows about 27,000 clones, 90% of them singletons. A word on this clone: Its antigen is as yet unknown.

Material: peripheral blood, obtained before any cancer treatment. This receptor was identified in a woman aged 40 to 75 with stage I lung adenocarcinoma.

CDR3 nucleotide sequence: TGTGCCGTTAAGGTGCACAGCTCTGGGGCCAACGTCCTGACTTTC. Protein product: CAVKVHSSGANVLTF. The chain is built from TRBV30 and TRBJ2-6; D remains unclear. Trimming shortened V by 8 bases and J by 0 bases, and 14 bases separated the two germline ends. The CDR3 is 15 residues long. CDR1 is GTSNPN, CDR2 SVGIG, per germline (reference sequence).